This TCR beta chain was sequenced during a study of T-cell memory formation after mild COVID-19. Notes on this clonotype: The antigen remains unidentified.

General study findings and limits: Memory from before infection featured some responding clones, which suggests cross-reactive memory joined. Whereas later expanders leaned CD4+, clones contracting day 15 to 85 showed a balanced CD4/CD8 makeup. Nothing confirmed that second-wave clones peaking on day 37 were specific for SARS-CoV-2. CD4+ contracting clones were mainly CM and EM; CD8+ ones, EMRA.

CDR3 length equals 14 residues. Trimming cost V 3 bases and J 5 bases, with 14 bases left between them. Germline CDR1 SGHTA, CDR2 FQGTGA. TCRdb fed the 5' RACE reads into MiXCR, producing one record per CDR3 protein. The table records approximately 410,000 distinct CDR3 sequences, roughly a quarter of them present only once. This clonotype was sampled from an adult woman who had mild COVID-19 (a few samples of this study predate the infection). Cell type and time point are not known. The rearrangement joins TRBV7-3 to TRBJ2-7; D might be TRBD1 or TRBD2, each matching 5 bases. The sequenced sample was PBMCs or a T cell subset sorted from them (not recorded which). The chain's CDR3 is CASSLGTGHNEQYF. The CDR3 nucleotides are TGTGCCAGCAGCTTGGGGACGGGTCACAACGAGCAGTACTTC. The full variable domain, its missing parts supplied by reference TRBV7-3 and TRBJ2-7, is GAGVSQTPSNKVTEKGKYVELRCDPISGHTALYWYRQSLGQGPEFLIYFQGTGAADDSGLPNDRFFAVRPEGSVSTLKIQRTERGDSAVYLCASSLGTGHNEQYFGPGTRLTVT.